The 21 T cell receptor beta chains below come from one sample, sequenced in a study of blood T cell repertoires in COVID-19. Produced via immunoSEQ multiplex PCR; TCRdb's table is partial and in-frame only. Here the sample spans tens of thousands of clones, 70% to 90% being singletons. Sequenced input: peripheral blood. These receptors came from a human donor in a cohort sampled during active COVID-19.

The gene calls are TRBV3-1 (or the pseudogene TRBV3-2) and TRBJ2-1, with a weak D call TRBD1 (5 bases). CDR1 is LGHDT and CDR2 is YNNKEL in the germline V gene (reference sequence). Trimming pared 8 bases from V and 3 bases from J, leaving 5 bases between. This CDR3 is built from 11 residues. Written as DNA, the CDR3 is TGTGCCAGCCAGGGCTACAATGAGCAGTTCTTC. Amino acid sequence: CASQGYNEQFF.

This chain uses TRBV6-5 with TRBJ2-1, with TRBD1 matching over 8 bases. With V trimmed by 6 bases and J by 6 bases, 10 bases remained unmatched. The germline CDR1 and CDR2 sequences are MNHEY and SVGAGI. This CDR3 is built from 15 residues. CDR3 nucleotide sequence: TGTGCCAGCAGGAGGCAGACAGGGGTATCCAATGAGCAGTTCTTC. As protein: CASRRQTGVSNEQFF.

This chain connects TRBV3-1 (or the pseudogene TRBV3-2) to TRBJ2-7; D call uncertain. Germline lookup yields CDR1 LGHDT and CDR2 YNNKEL (reference sequence). The CDR3 runs to 13 residues. Trimming pared 5 bases from V and 4 bases from J, leaving 12 bases between. Written as DNA, the CDR3 is TGTGCCAGCAGCTATCAACTCGAATACGAGCAGTACTTC. Translation gives CASSYQLEYEQYF.

This clone came up once. The chain has TRBV12-3 or TRBV12-4 and TRBJ2-2, with D perhaps matching TRBD2 (6 bases). This CDR3 contains 13 residues. Trimming left V 5 bases short and J 6 bases short, with 10 bases between. The CDR3 reads CASSRLESGELFF. CDR3 sequence (DNA): TGTGCCAGCAGTCGACTAGAGTCCGGGGAGCTGTTTTTT.

The chain employs TRBV10-3 and TRBJ1-1, with TRBD1 matching over 9 bases. The V segment lost 10 bases and the J segment 2 bases; nucleotides outside the gene matches: 8. Germline CDR1 and CDR2: ENHRY and SYGVKD. This CDR3 has 14 residues. CDR3 coding DNA: TGTGCCACCGCCGGGACAGGGCTTAACACTGAAGCTTTCTTT. Encoded protein: CATAGTGLNTEAFF.

The chain uses TRBV7-3 and TRBJ2-3; 10 bases agree with TRBD2. V was pared by 2 bases and J by 0 bases, with 2 bases of the junction left unmatched. The CDR3 consists of 16 residues. CDR1 is SGHTA and CDR2 is FQGTGA in the germline V gene. In DNA, the CDR3 is TGTGCCAGCAGCTTACTTAGCGGGGGGAGCACAGATACGCAGTATTTT. It translates to CASSLLSGGSTDTQYF. The full variable domain, completed using reference TRBV7-3 and TRBJ2-3, is GAGVSQTPSNKVTEKGKYVELRCDPISGHTALYWYRQSLGQGPEFLIYFQGTGAADDSGLPNDRFFAVRPEGSVSTLKIQRTERGDSAVYLCASSLLSGGSTDTQYFGPGTRLTVL.

This rearrangement joins TRBV5-1 to TRBJ2-1; D may be TRBD2 (5 bases). CDR1 SGHRS and CDR2 YFSETQ come from the germline V gene. The length of the CDR3 is 16 residues. V was cut by 4 bases and J by 7 bases, with 21 bases left in between. In nucleotides, the CDR3 is TGCGCCAGCAGCAGGATTGGCGGCCTAGCAGGTAATGAGCAGTTCTTC. Protein: CASSRIGGLAGNEQFF.

The chain is built from TRBV10-3 and TRBJ2-5, with 8 bases aligning to TRBD2. The germline gives CDR1 ENHRY, CDR2 SYGVKD. The ends lost 0 bases at V and 7 bases at J; junction bases unmatched: 10. The CDR3 has 16 residues. The CDR3, as DNA: TGTGCCATCAGTGAGTCGAAAACGGGAGGGCCCGGGACCCAGTACTTC. As protein: CAISESKTGGPGTQYF.

V usage is TRBV29-1 and J usage is TRBJ1-1, with D hard to call. Germline loops: CDR1 SQVTM, CDR2 ANQGSEA. CDR3 length: 14 amino acids. Trimming removed 8 bases from V and 2 bases from J, with 18 bases in between. CDR3 residues: CSLKLAGLNTEAFF. CDR3 in DNA: TGCAGCTTAAAGTTAGCGGGCTTAAACACTGAAGCTTTCTTT.

The V gene is TRBV19, the J gene TRBJ2-1; TRBD1 agrees at 9 bases. Germline CDR1 is LNHDA and CDR2 is SQIVND (reference sequence). V shed 5 bases, J shed 8 bases, and the junction held 7 bases outside the gene matches. There are 14 residues in the CDR3. CDR3 residues: CASSPGQGWDEQFF. CDR3 sequence (DNA): TGTGCCAGTAGTCCGGGACAGGGATGGGATGAGCAGTTCTTC.

The CDR3 DNA reads as TGTGCCAGCAGCTTCCGGGTGGCGTCAGAGGCCGGGGAGCTGTTTTTT. Amino acid sequence: CASSFRVASEAGELFF. The chain uses TRBV11-2 and TRBJ2-2; no clear D gene. The V gene's germline CDR1 is SGHAT and CDR2 FQNNGV. Trimming removed 3 bases from V and 6 bases from J, with 17 bases in between. The CDR3 length is 16 residues.

The rearrangement joins TRBV19 to TRBJ1-5; D may be TRBD1 (6 bases). CDR1 and CDR2 from the germline V gene are LNHDA and SQIVND (reference sequence). The CDR3 consists of 14 residues. V lost 5 bases and J lost 4, with 12 bases in between. CDR3 sequence: CASSVRDTNQPQHF. The CDR3 nucleotides read TGTGCCAGTAGTGTCCGGGACACAAATCAGCCCCAGCATTTT.

This clone occurred once. The rearrangement uses TRBV7-9 and TRBJ1-1; the D is unclear. The V end lost 5 bases, the J end lost 5 bases, and 9 bases lay between the germline ends. CDR1 is SEHNR and CDR2 is FQNEAQ in the germline V gene (reference sequence). The CDR3 consists of 12 residues. As DNA, the CDR3 is TGTGCCAGCAGCCCGCCAGGAACTGAAGCTTTCTTT. This encodes CASSPPGTEAFF.

This rearrangement joins TRBV7-9 to TRBJ1-4; D remains unclear. This CDR3 is 16 amino acids long. Germline V lookup: CDR1 SEHNR, CDR2 FQNEAQ (reference sequence). Trimming took 0 bases from V and 4 from J, leaving 12 bases between them. The CDR3 coding sequence is TGTGCCAGCAGCTTAGCCGGGAACGGAGGTAATGAAAAACTGTTTTTT. This sequence encodes CASSLAGNGGNEKLFF.

This chain links TRBV13 with TRBJ2-3, with 7 nucleotides matching TRBD1. The CDR3 covers 15 residues. Per germline, CDR1 PRHDT and CDR2 FYEKMQ (reference sequence). V gave up 5 bases and J gave up 2 bases; unmatched junction bases: 7. The CDR3 loop is CASSRNRGITDTQYF. The CDR3, as DNA: TGTGCCAGCAGCAGAAACAGGGGCATCACAGATACGCAGTATTTT.

This chain links TRBV19 with TRBJ1-1; 7 nucleotides align to TRBD1. The CDR3 sequence is 13 residues long. J lost 1 base, V lost 10 bases, and 6 bases had no gene match. Germline V gene sequence: CDR1 LNHDA, CDR2 SQIVND (reference sequence). CDR3 loop: CATSGTANTEAFF. CDR3 nucleotides: TGTGCCACCTCCGGGACAGCGAACACTGAAGCTTTCTTT.

This clone was recorded a few times. The chain joins TRBV7-9 to TRBJ1-2; D is unclear. The CDR3 sequence is 16 residues long. Deletions cut 5 bases from V and 4 bases from J, with 20 bases between. Germline V gives CDR1 SEHNR, CDR2 FQNEAQ (reference sequence). The CDR3 is CASSPAETTLTYGYTF. The CDR3 DNA is TGTGCCAGCAGCCCCGCTGAGACAACCCTCACCTATGGCTACACCTTC.

This clone showed up just once. This chain joins TRBV19 and TRBJ2-5; TRBD2 is a possible D gene (5 bases). Trimming took off 5 bases at V and 7 bases at J, with 8 bases between the two ends. CDR1 is LNHDA, CDR2 SQIVND, per germline (reference sequence). This CDR3 contains 11 residues. The CDR3 nucleotides read TGTGCCAGTAGTTCCGAGGGGACCCAGTACTTC. It translates to CASSSEGTQYF.

Only a few counts were recorded for this clone. The rearrangement links TRBV10-1 to TRBJ2-2; tentatively, D is TRBD2 (6 bases). This CDR3 is 13 amino acids long. CDR1 WNHNN and CDR2 SYGVQD come from the germline V gene (reference sequence). Between the trimmed V and J ends, which lost 3 bases and 5 bases, there was a span of 7 bases. The CDR3 spells CASSDGGTGELFF. Here the CDR3 DNA reads TGCGCCAGCAGTGACGGAGGGACCGGGGAGCTGTTTTTT.

CDR3: CASSSSTTGTYEQYF. The CDR3 bases are TGTGCCAGCAGCTCTTCTACGACAGGGACCTACGAGCAGTACTTC. The chain carries TRBV6-6 and TRBJ2-7, with TRBD1 identical over 7 bases. The trim removed 6 bases at V and 2 bases at J, leaving 10 bases unmatched. The germline V gene has CDR1 MNHNY and CDR2 SVGAGI (reference sequence). The length of the CDR3 is 15 residues.

The CDR3 reads CASSSQGSRITEAFF. CDR3 DNA sequence: TGTGCCAGCAGTTCCCAGGGAAGTAGGATCACTGAAGCTTTCTTT. The rearrangement joins TRBV27 to TRBJ1-1; D is possibly TRBD1 (5 bases). The CDR3 is 15 amino acids. V was shortened by 4 bases and J by 4 bases, with 16 bases between the two germline ends. Germline CDR1 and CDR2: MNHEY and SMNVEV (reference sequence).